This T cell receptor beta chain was observed in a study of sequential checkpoint blockade in melanoma. Study-level background: Maintenance nivolumab came after either treatment sequence. Matched biopsies came pretreatment and at week 13 for around 24 patients. General observations from the study: In arm A, pretreatment tumor clonality was associated with response.

This CDR3 is 12 amino acids long. Germline lookup yields CDR1 MGHRA and CDR2 YSYEKL. V was clipped by 3 bases and J by 12 bases; unmatched bases: 4. For this clone: Its specificity is unknown.

Method: immunoSEQ multiplex PCR; TCRdb's copy keeps in-frame clones and lacks some. The table has about 37,000 clones, roughly a third seen once. Documented treatment: randomized to nivolumab then ipilimumab (arm A) or the reverse (arm B). J is TRBJ1-4 and V is TRBV4-1; 7 nucleotides align to TRBD1. The sequence derives from a human donor with melanoma. This sample comprised tumor tissue (inferred from file names), obtained from a patient given nivolumab and ipilimumab in sequence. This chain's CDR3 is CASSQRQGELFF. The CDR3 nucleotides are TGCGCCAGCAGCCAGCGACAGGGAGAACTGTTTTTT.